These 7 T cell receptor beta chains share one sample of origin, sequenced in a study of cytomegalovirus exposure and HLA in healthy donors. Primers for the PCR totalled 60 Vbeta and 13 Jbeta. Profiling relied on immunoSEQ multiplex PCR, and the TCRdb table lists in-frame clones only, not all of them. The repertoire includes around 150,000 clones, 86% of them detected once, and roughly 2% sits in the top ten. Material for sequencing was PBMCs. All receptors come from a woman between 18 and 29 years old in good health and CMV-seronegative.

The chain has TRBV28 and TRBJ2-1; 11 bases agree with TRBD2. CDR3 length equals 13 residues. The junction had 3 bases not matched to a gene; V was cut back by 10 bases and J by 4 bases. Germline V lookup: CDR1 MDHEN, CDR2 SYDVKM. The CDR3 is CATGTSGYNEQFF. The CDR3 DNA follows: TGTGCCACAGGGACTAGCGGTTACAATGAGCAGTTCTTC.

The chain uses TRBV5-1 and TRBJ1-5; a weak D match, TRBD1 (6 bases). CDR1 and CDR2 from the germline V gene are SGHRS and YFSETQ. V dropped 2 bases and J dropped 4 bases, with 13 bases sitting between them. The CDR3 covers 15 residues. The CDR3 region has the DNA TGCGCCAGCAGCTTAGCAGGGGCATGGAATCAGCCCCAGCATTTT. Translated, it gives CASSLAGAWNQPQHF.

The chain links TRBV11-2 to TRBJ2-1, with D possibly being TRBD2 (6 bases). Trimming left V 1 base short and J 10 bases short, with 17 bases between. CDR1 and CDR2 from the germline V gene are SGHAT and FQNNGV. This CDR3 contains 15 residues. CDR3 sequence: CASSLGDSGRDEQFF. The CDR3 DNA reads as TGTGCCAGCAGCTTAGGAGACAGCGGGCGAGACGAGCAGTTCTTC. Drawing the rest from reference TRBV11-2 and TRBJ2-1, the complete variable domain is EAGVAQSPRYKIIEKRQSVAFWCNPISGHATLYWYQQILGQGPKLLIQFQNNGVVDDSQLPKDRFSAERLKGVDSTLKIQPAKLEDSAVYLCASSLGDSGRDEQFFGPGTRLTVL.

The V call is TRBV7-6, the J call TRBJ2-7; 10 positions match TRBD2. V shed 6 bases, J shed 7 bases, and the junction held 9 bases outside the gene matches. This CDR3 has 14 amino acids. Germline V gene data show CDR1 as SGHVS and CDR2 as FNYEAQ. Here the CDR3 reads CASSSLAGATEQYF. CDR3 coding DNA: TGTGCCAGCAGTTCTCTAGCGGGGGCTACTGAGCAGTACTTC.

This clone was seen only once. The V and J genes are TRBV5-1 and TRBJ2-3, with 7 bases that match TRBD1. The germline CDR1 and CDR2 sequences are SGHRS and YFSETQ. The CDR3 sequence is 18 residues long. Unmatched junction bases numbered 14, after V lost 0 bases and J lost 4 bases. The CDR3 bases are TGCGCCAGCAGCTTGGTTCCACAGGGGACCGCTCGTGCAGATACGCAGTATTTT. Translation gives CASSLVPQGTARADTQYF.

This chain uses TRBV9 with TRBJ1-1, with D uncertain. Germline V gives CDR1 SGDLS, CDR2 YYNGEE. The CDR3 contains 15 residues. Trimming removed 0 bases at V and 5 bases at J, with 14 bases between. In DNA form, the CDR3 reads TGTGCCAGCAGCGTAGGCGGGAGCCCGGGGACTGAAGCTTTCTTT. Translating it yields CASSVGGSPGTEAFF.

This clone was found a few times. The rearrangement links TRBV6-5 to TRBJ1-6; D not certain. Germline lookup yields CDR1 MNHEY and CDR2 SVGAGI. Trimming took off 5 bases at V and 7 bases at J, with 6 bases between the two ends. This CDR3 contains 12 residues. In DNA, the CDR3 is TGTGCCAGCAGTCTAGTAAATTCACCCCTCCACTTT. Amino acid sequence: CASSLVNSPLHF.